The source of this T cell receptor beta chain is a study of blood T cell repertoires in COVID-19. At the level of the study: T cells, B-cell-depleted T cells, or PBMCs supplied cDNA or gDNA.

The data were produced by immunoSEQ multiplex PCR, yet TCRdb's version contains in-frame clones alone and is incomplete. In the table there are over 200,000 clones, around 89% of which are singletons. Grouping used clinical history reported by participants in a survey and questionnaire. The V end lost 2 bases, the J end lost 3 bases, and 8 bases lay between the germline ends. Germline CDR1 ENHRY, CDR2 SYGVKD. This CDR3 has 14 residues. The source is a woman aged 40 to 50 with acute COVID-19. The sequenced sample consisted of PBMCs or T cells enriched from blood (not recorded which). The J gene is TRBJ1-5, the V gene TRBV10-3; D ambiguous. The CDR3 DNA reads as TGTGCCATCAGTGAGGGAGTTTCCAATCAGCCCCAGCATTTT. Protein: CAISEGVSNQPQHF.